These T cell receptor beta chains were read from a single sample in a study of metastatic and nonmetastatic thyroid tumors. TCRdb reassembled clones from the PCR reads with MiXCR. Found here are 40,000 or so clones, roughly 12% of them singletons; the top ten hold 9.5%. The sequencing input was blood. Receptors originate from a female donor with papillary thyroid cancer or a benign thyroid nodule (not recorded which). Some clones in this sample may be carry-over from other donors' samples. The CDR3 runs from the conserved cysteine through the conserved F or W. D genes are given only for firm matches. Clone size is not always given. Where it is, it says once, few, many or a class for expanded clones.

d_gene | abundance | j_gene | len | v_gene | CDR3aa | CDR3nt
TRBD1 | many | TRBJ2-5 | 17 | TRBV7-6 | CASSLPPGQGARETQYF | TGTGCCAGCAGCCTTCCCCCCGGACAGGGGGCGCGGGAGACCCAGTACTTC
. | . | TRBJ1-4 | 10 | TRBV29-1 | CSVKTEKLFF | TGCAGCGTTAAGACGGAAAAACTGTTTTTT
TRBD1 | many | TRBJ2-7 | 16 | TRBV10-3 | CAIQREMGQGAYEQYF | TGTGCCATCCAGAGGGAAATGGGACAGGGGGCCTACGAGCAGTACTTC
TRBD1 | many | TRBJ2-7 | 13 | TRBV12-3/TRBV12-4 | CASTDRGPYEQYF | TGTGCCAGCACCGACAGGGGACCCTACGAGCAGTACTTC
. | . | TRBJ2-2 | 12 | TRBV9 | CASSRGSGELFF | TGTGCCAGCAGCAGGGGGTCCGGGGAGCTGTTTTTT
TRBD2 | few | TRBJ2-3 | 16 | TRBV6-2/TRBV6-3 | CASSLPPSGGSDTQYF | TGTGCCAGCAGCCTCCCCCCTAGCGGGGGCTCAGATACGCAGTATTTT
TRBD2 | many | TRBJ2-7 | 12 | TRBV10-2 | CASSDGRNEQYF | TGCGCCAGCAGCGACGGGAGGAACGAGCAGTACTTC
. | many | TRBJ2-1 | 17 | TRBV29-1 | CSVEGSGLADSYNEQFF | TGCAGCGTTGAGGGGAGTGGGCTAGCGGACAGCTACAATGAGCAGTTCTTC
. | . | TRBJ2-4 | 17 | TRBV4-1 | CASSQDGLTLAKNIQYF | TGCGCCAGCAGCCAAGATGGCCTGACCCTAGCCAAAAACATTCAGTACTTC
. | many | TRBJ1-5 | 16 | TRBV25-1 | CASSRKHLSGNQPQHF | TGTGCCAGCAGTCGGAAACATTTAAGCGGCAATCAGCCCCAGCATTTT
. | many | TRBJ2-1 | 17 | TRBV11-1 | CASSLRSRREAYNEQFF | TGTGCCAGCAGCTTGCGGAGTAGGAGGGAGGCTTACAATGAGCAGTTCTTC